The sequence of this TCR beta chain was determined in a study of T cells in Graves' hyperthyroidism and ophthalmopathy (dated by TCRdb to about 2019). For the study in its entirety: Peripheral blood samples were taken at the time of initial diagnosis, prior to any treatment. An independent validation cohort of under 20 hyperthyroidism patients and 15 or so patients who later progressed to ophthalmopathy tested prospective prediction of ophthalmopathy. TCR V-J signatures able to tell the groups apart were searched for in a discovery cohort of 95 to 100 patients, of whom 43 had Graves' ophthalmopathy and around 56 had stable Graves' hyperthyroidism. TCR Vbeta CDR3 sequencing of 140 or so peripheral blood samples (more than 40 ophthalmopathy, about 75 hyperthyroidism and about 17 progressor patients) is reported in the paper. After blood sampling, hyperthyroidism patients were treated with methimazole at a starting dose of 30 mg daily, and ophthalmopathy patients were treated with high-dose intravenous methylprednisolone. The study also compared thyroid tissue and blood T-cell repertoires from a handful of Graves' hyperthyroidism patients. The 100 discovery patients were randomly divided into training and test sets at a 7:3 ratio.

Including cysteine and phenylalanine, the CDR3 has 19 amino acids. The retained sequence is limited to the CDR3, 57 bases, with the frame set at the first base. V is shortened by 4 bases, J by 5 bases, and the region joining them spans 29 bases. Via the germline V gene, CDR1 is MDHEN and CDR2 SYDVKM. TCR beta CDR3 regions were amplified from RNA transcripts. A first-round RT-PCR of the TCR CDR3 used the HTBI primer set with the Qiagen OneStep RT-PCR kit. The libraries were constructed in a second round of multiplex PCR and then size-selected and purified. Libraries were sequenced paired-end with 100 bp reads on an Illumina HiSeq2000. As for how the authors treated the data: SOAPnuke was used to process the raw data, throwing out any read that contained adapters or uncalled bases, had a mean Phred below 15, or lacked an exact constant-primer or identifier match. COPE v1.2.5 was used to merge high-quality paired reads, and clonotypes were defined as unique nucleotide sequences. Clonotypes were aligned to IMGT TRBV, TRBD and TRBJ reference segments using MiTCR v1.1. The analysis was restricted to V-J combinations with a frequency above 0.0001, which together covered 99% to 99.2% of the repertoires. The TCS score was defined as the ratio of F50 (clonal expansion) to E x V (chaos), calculated using BLOSUM62-based TCRdist between CDR3 peptides within each V-J. Welch's t-statistics and random forest reduced several hundred V-J features to 13, which were used in a naive Bayes classifier (R e1071). TCRdb handled the public reads itself, with Q25 trimming in fastp and clone calling in MiXCR, and kept productive beta chains. Each entry is one CDR3 protein sequence, shown with its most common DNA and genes. It is TCRdb's table, rather than the study itself, that gives the V and J calls and clone size. Here the sample has some 560,000 distinct CDR3 sequences; 15% to 17% occur a single time. Around 7.8% of the sample lies in the top ten.

What the work shows at the level of the full study, not this receptor alone: No statistical method was used to set the sample size in advance, and investigators knew the group allocation. Most expanded thyroid clonotypes (frequency above 0.001) were also found in blood, which suggests that blood repertoires may mirror thyroid immune responses. In validation, the model predicted progression to ophthalmopathy with 55% to 71% sensitivity and over 72% specificity, a median of about six months before onset. Ophthalmopathy was separated from stable hyperthyroidism by a 13 V-J signature model, with approximately 89% sensitivity and about 81% specificity obtained in cross-validation and 80%/75% obtained in testing.

Notes on this clonotype: The clone's antigen remains unknown. The record has no base qualities; no much larger clone is one base away.

Stable Graves' hyperthyroidism was defined as no progression to ophthalmopathy during 18 months of follow-up. The hyperthyroidism patients were between 18 and 65 years old and newly diagnosed, with a disease duration of less than 2 months. The study excluded patients with uncontrolled infections, other autoimmune diseases, pregnancy or lactation. Clinical symptoms, serum thyroxine and TRAb, thyroid ultrasound, and orbital computed tomography formed the basis for the diagnoses. Ficoll-Paque density gradient centrifugation was used to isolate PBMCs from about 9 ml of fresh peripheral blood. Trizol reagent was used to extract total RNA, and RNA quality was then checked on an Agilent 2100 Bioanalyzer.

The chain was built from TRBV28 and TRBJ2-5; 7 matching bases give a weak D call of TRBD1. The TCR originated in a woman aged 30 to 39 with Graves' hyperthyroidism. The source material was blood. The DNA reads as follows: TGTGCCAGCAGTTCGGAAGACAGGGACAGCGGGCCGCTCCGGGAGACCCAGTACTTC. Its translation reads: CASSSEDRDSGPLRETQYF.